These 28 T cell receptor beta chains came from one sample sequenced in a study of radiotherapy plus CTLA-4 blockade in lung cancer. TCRdb keeps only in-frame clones here, not all; method: immunoSEQ multiplex PCR. The sample comprises more than 95,000 clones, approximately 72% of which are singletons, and around 2.7% rests with the top ten. The specimen comprised peripheral blood, sampled from a patient treated with radiotherapy plus ipilimumab. Every receptor here comes from a human donor with non-small cell lung cancer who had a partial response to radiotherapy plus ipilimumab. Some clones in this sample may be carry-over from other donors' samples.

The chain employs TRBV5-4 and TRBJ1-2; perhaps TRBD1 as D (6 bases). Trimming shortened V by 3 bases and J by 2 bases, and 11 bases separated the two germline ends. Per germline, CDR1 SGHNT and CDR2 YYREEE (reference sequence). This CDR3 is built from 14 residues. The CDR3 region is CASSSGVSNYGYTF. The CDR3 DNA follows: TGTGCCAGCAGCTCAGGGGTCTCCAACTATGGCTACACCTTC.

The rearrangement links TRBV5-1 to TRBJ1-6; 8 nucleotides line up with TRBD1. J gave up 10 bases and V 4 bases, and 7 bases lay outside the gene matches. This CDR3 comprises 14 residues. CDR1 SGHRS and CDR2 YFSETQ come from the germline V gene. The CDR3 nucleotides read TGCGCCAGCAGCCCTGGACAGGGAGAATCACCCCTCCACTTT. Its protein product is CASSPGQGESPLHF.

The chain couples TRBV2 to TRBJ2-3; a possible D gene is TRBD1 (5 bases). The V and J ends lost 4 bases and 0 bases respectively, with 17 bases between them. Germline V gene sequence: CDR1 SNHLY, CDR2 FYNNEI. The CDR3 contains 17 residues. Here the CDR3 DNA reads TGTGCCAGCAGTGTCTTCCGTGGGCAGGGTAGCACAGATACGCAGTATTTT. This codes for CASSVFRGQGSTDTQYF.

This clone has just a few counts. The chain's CDR3 is CASSGGKETQYF. The CDR3 coding sequence is TGTGCCAGCAGTGGAGGGAAAGAGACCCAGTACTTC. The chain combines TRBV6-1 with TRBJ2-5, with TRBD2 as a possible D gene (5 bases). Trimming pared 4 bases from V and 3 bases from J, leaving 6 bases between. This CDR3 has 12 amino acids. Germline V gives CDR1 MNHNS, CDR2 SASEGT.

The chain carries TRBV9 and TRBJ2-5; 8 nucleotides align to TRBD1. The junction had 8 bases not matched to a gene; V was cut back by 3 bases and J by 1 base. Germline V gene lookup returns CDR1 SGDLS and CDR2 YYNGEE. The CDR3 contains 16 residues. The CDR3 spells CASSADTDRAQETQYF. Here the CDR3 DNA reads TGTGCCAGCAGCGCCGATACGGACAGGGCCCAAGAGACCCAGTACTTC.

This clone occurred once. The chain carries TRBV18 and TRBJ1-2; 8 positions match TRBD1. The germline V gene encodes CDR1 KGHSH and CDR2 LQKENI. Unmatched junction bases numbered 6, after V lost 6 bases and J lost 0 bases. The CDR3 runs 15 residues. The CDR3 here is CASSYRQGTNYGYTF. CDR3 DNA: TGTGCCAGCTCCTACCGACAGGGGACTAACTATGGCTACACCTTC.

The chain has TRBV11-3 and TRBJ2-7, with 11 bases identical to TRBD1. V lost 5 bases to trimming and J lost 5 bases; unmatched junction nucleotides: 5. Germline-derived CDR1 and CDR2 are SGHNT and YENEEA. The CDR3 is 14 residues long. The CDR3 sequence: CASSGGQGANEQYF. The CDR3 nucleotides read TGTGCCAGCAGCGGTGGACAGGGGGCAAACGAGCAGTACTTC.

The rearrangement joins TRBV6-1 to TRBJ1-4, with 8 bases aligning to TRBD1. From germline, CDR1 is MNHNS and CDR2 SASEGT. The CDR3 is made up of 15 amino acids. After removal of 6 bases from V and 8 bases from J, the junction contained 11 bases not matched to a gene. The CDR3 nucleotides are TGTGCCAGCAGCGTCACAGGGGGTCATTACGAAAAACTGTTTTTT. This sequence encodes CASSVTGGHYEKLFF.

This clone was seen a handful of times. This chain joins TRBV19 and TRBJ2-1; D is perhaps TRBD2 (6 bases). The CDR3 spans 15 residues. The germline V gene has CDR1 LNHDA and CDR2 SQIVND (reference sequence). V lost 0 bases and J lost 8, with 14 bases in between. The CDR3 nucleotides are TGTGCCAGTAGTATAGAGAACCGGGACTTCGATGAGCAGTTCTTC. Amino acid sequence: CASSIENRDFDEQFF.

This clone is a singleton in its sample. The chain has TRBV29-1 and TRBJ1-2; 7 bases map to TRBD1. V lost 7 bases and J lost 7; bases outside the gene matches: 12. The CDR3 is 13 amino acids. CDR1 SQVTM and CDR2 ANQGSEA come from the germline V gene. The DNA of the CDR3 is TGCAGCGGGGTAGGGGGCAATGTCGGTGGCTACACCTTC. Translating gives CSGVGGNVGGYTF.

The V and J genes are TRBV11-3 and TRBJ1-1, with D uncertain. The CDR3 is made up of 14 amino acids. Germline-derived CDR1 and CDR2 are SGHNT and YENEEA. Trimming stripped 5 bases from V and 1 base from J, with 11 bases between. DNA for the CDR3: TGTGCCAGCAGCCTGTTGGAGGGGAACACTGAAGCTTTCTTT. Amino acids: CASSLLEGNTEAFF.

This clone was found once. The chain is built from TRBV28 and TRBJ2-3, with D perhaps matching TRBD2 (5 bases). Trimming cost V 7 bases and J 2 bases, with 10 bases left between them. The length of the CDR3 is 13 residues. Germline CDR1 is MDHEN and CDR2 is SYDVKM. CDR3 loop: CASNERTTDTQYF. In DNA, the CDR3 is TGTGCCAGCAACGAGCGGACCACAGATACGCAGTATTTT. The variable domain in full, with the rest retrieved from reference TRBV28 and TRBJ2-3, is DVKVTQSSRYLVKRTGEKVFLECVQDMDHENMFWYRQDPGLGLRLIYFSYDVKMKEKGDIPEGYSVSREKKERFSLILESASTNQTSMYLCASNERTTDTQYFGPGTRLTVL.

In this sample, this clone turned up once. V gene TRBV11-2 combines with J gene TRBJ2-4; TRBD2 matches 9 bases. This CDR3 comprises 14 residues. J was trimmed by 11 bases and V by 4 bases; bases with no gene match: 9. Germline CDR1 and CDR2: SGHAT and FQNNGV. CDR3 in amino acids: CASSSPGLAGFQYF. In DNA form, the CDR3 reads TGTGCCAGCAGCTCGCCGGGACTAGCAGGGTTTCAGTACTTC.

The J gene is TRBJ2-1, the V gene TRBV27; 8 nucleotides match TRBD1. Trimming at V came to 2 bases and at J to 3 bases, leaving 3 bases not matched to a gene. Germline CDR1 and CDR2: MNHEY and SMNVEV (reference sequence). The CDR3 spans 15 residues. CDR3 protein: CASSLEGQDYNEQFF. CDR3 coding DNA: TGTGCCAGCAGTTTAGAGGGACAGGACTACAATGAGCAGTTCTTC.

This chain joins TRBV29-1 and TRBJ1-1; perhaps TRBD1 as D (5 bases). The CDR3 consists of 15 residues. Germline V gives CDR1 SQVTM, CDR2 ANQGSEA. V was pared by 6 bases and J by 1 base, with 18 bases between. The CDR3 loop reads CSVLQTKGANTEAFF. The CDR3 DNA reads TGCAGCGTATTACAGACGAAAGGGGCGAACACTGAAGCTTTCTTT.

This chain links TRBV5-1 with TRBJ1-1; 11 positions agree with TRBD1. Germline V gives CDR1 SGHRS, CDR2 YFSETQ. This CDR3 is built from 14 residues. Unmatched junction bases numbered 4, after V lost 4 bases and J lost 5 bases. CDR3 DNA sequence: TGCGCCAGCAGCAAAGGACAGGGGGCGACTGAAGCTTTCTTT. Encoded protein: CASSKGQGATEAFF.

This clone came up once. The chain carries TRBV7-2 and TRBJ2-5; 8 bases match TRBD2. The J segment lost 2 bases and the V segment lost 3 bases, leaving 11 bases of the junction unmatched. CDR1 and CDR2 from the germline V gene are SGHTA and FQGNSA. The CDR3 covers 17 residues. CDR3 sequence reads: CASSFSGTSVGQETQYF. The CDR3 DNA reads as TGTGCCAGCAGCTTTAGCGGGACTAGTGTGGGGCAAGAGACCCAGTACTTC. Drawing the rest from reference TRBV7-2 and TRBJ2-5, the complete variable domain is GAGVSQSPSNKVTEKGKDVELRCDPISGHTALYWYRQSLGQGLEFLIYFQGNSAPDKSGLPSDRFSAERTGGSVSTLTIQRTQQEDSAVYLCASSFSGTSVGQETQYFGPGTRLLVL.

The chain is built from TRBV6-5 and TRBJ2-7; 8 nucleotides match TRBD1. Trimming at V came to 5 bases and at J to 6 bases, leaving 12 bases not matched to a gene. This CDR3 is 15 amino acids long. Germline lookup yields CDR1 MNHEY and CDR2 SVGAGI. The CDR3 DNA follows: TGTGCCAGCAGTGGAGGACAGGGCCAAGGTCGCGAGCAGTACTTC. Translation: CASSGGQGQGREQYF.

The rearrangement links TRBV29-1 to TRBJ2-3; D is possibly TRBD1 (5 bases). Trimming took 2 bases from V and 2 from J, leaving 8 bases between them. The CDR3 has 13 amino acids. Germline V gives CDR1 SQVTM, CDR2 ANQGSEA. For the CDR3, the DNA is TGCAGCGTTGAAATGACAGCCACAGATACGCAGTATTTT. It specifies CSVEMTATDTQYF.

At least ten counts were recorded for this clone. V usage is TRBV5-4 and J usage is TRBJ2-2; 11 bases map to TRBD2. Germline CDR1 and CDR2: SGHNT and YYREEE (reference sequence). With V trimmed by 4 bases and J by 6 bases, 8 bases remained unmatched. This CDR3 is built from 16 residues. CDR3 bases: TGTGCCAGCAGCGACCTAGCGGGGGGATCTGCCGGGGAGCTGTTTTTT. Protein: CASSDLAGGSAGELFF.

The V gene is TRBV9, the J gene TRBJ2-7; D is perhaps TRBD2 (6 bases). Per germline, CDR1 SGDLS and CDR2 YYNGEE. The CDR3 totals 15 residues. Trimming cost V 4 bases and J 3 bases, with 17 bases left between them. The CDR3, as DNA: TGTGCCAGCAGCTCAGGCGCGTTAGCGGACTACGAGCAGTACTTC. Amino acid sequence: CASSSGALADYEQYF.

The chain recombines TRBV18 with TRBJ1-2; 8 bases map to TRBD1. The CDR3 has 14 amino acids. Per germline, CDR1 KGHSH and CDR2 LQKENI. J gave up 8 bases and V 6 bases, and 11 bases lay outside the gene matches. The CDR3 nucleotides read TGTGCCAGCTCCCCGGACAGGGCCAGAGGGGGCTACACCTTC. It codes for CASSPDRARGGYTF.

V and J are TRBV6-1 and TRBJ1-6; D possibly corresponds to TRBD1 (6 bases). The CDR3 covers 15 residues. V was clipped by 1 base and J by 5 bases, with 9 bases between them. Per the germline V gene, CDR1 is MNHNS and CDR2 is SASEGT. CDR3 protein: CASSEVDRDNSPLHF. CDR3 nucleotide sequence: TGTGCCAGCAGTGAAGTGGACAGAGATAATTCACCCCTCCACTTT.

This chain links TRBV5-1 with TRBJ2-3, with 10 bases aligning to TRBD2. The junction had 6 bases not matched to a gene; V was cut back by 6 bases and J by 5 bases. The germline gives CDR1 SGHRS, CDR2 YFSETQ. This CDR3 contains 14 residues. CDR3 coding DNA: TGCGCCAGCACCCTAGCGGGAGTTGGAGATACGCAGTATTTT. Translation gives CASTLAGVGDTQYF.

This clone was counted a few times. J is TRBJ2-3 and V is TRBV30, with a possible D match to TRBD1 (5 bases). Trimming left V 0 bases short and J 4 bases short, with 8 bases between. CDR1 is GTSNPN, CDR2 SVGIG, per germline (reference sequence). The CDR3 spans 13 residues. CDR3 in amino acids: CAWSVKGSDTQYF. The CDR3 nucleotides are TGTGCCTGGAGTGTAAAGGGGTCAGATACGCAGTATTTT.

The chain employs TRBV2 and TRBJ2-5; D may be TRBD2 (6 bases). Germline CDR1 reads SNHLY; CDR2 reads FYNNEI. V shed 5 bases and J shed 2 bases, with 15 bases lying between them. This CDR3 is 15 amino acids long. For the CDR3, the DNA is TGTGCCAGCAGTAGCCTGGGAGGCAGACAAGAGACCCAGTACTTC. This sequence encodes CASSSLGGRQETQYF. The full variable domain, rest sourced from reference TRBV2 and TRBJ2-5, is EPEVTQTPSHQVTQMGQEVILRCVPISNHLYFYWYRQILGQKVEFLVSFYNNEISEKSEIFDDQFSVERPDGSNFTLKIRSTKLEDSAMYFCASSSLGGRQETQYFGPGTRLLVL.

As DNA, the CDR3 is TGTGCCACCTCCCGAAATGACAGGGGGACTCAGCCCCAGCATTTT. Its protein is CATSRNDRGTQPQHF. The rearrangement joins TRBV19 to TRBJ1-5; TRBD1 agrees at 9 bases. Per germline, CDR1 LNHDA and CDR2 SQIVND (reference sequence). With 10 bases clipped from V and 6 bases from J, the junction kept 13 bases outside the gene matches. The CDR3 runs to 15 residues.

The chain links TRBV7-9 to TRBJ2-7; D possibly corresponds to TRBD1 (6 bases). Germline CDR1 reads SEHNR; CDR2 reads FQNEAQ (reference sequence). Between the trimmed V and J ends, which lost 7 bases and 7 bases, there was a span of 11 bases. The CDR3 consists of 11 residues. This CDR3 is CASTRTVEQYF. The CDR3 DNA is TGTGCCAGCACGCGGACAGTTGAGCAGTACTTC. The full variable domain, in which reference TRBV7-9 and TRBJ2-7 provide the parts outside the CDR3, is DTGVSQNPRHKITKRGQNVTFRCDPISEHNRLYWYRQTLGQGPEFLTYFQNEAQLEKSRLLSDRFSAERPKGSFSTLEIQRTEQGDSAMYLCASTRTVEQYFGPGTRLTVT.